The clone carrying this TCR beta chain has just one count. The data are from a study of blood T cell repertoires in COVID-19. Trimming took 8 bases from V and 1 from J; bases not matched to a gene: 7. Germline CDR1 and CDR2: MNHEY and SMNVEV (reference sequence). The CDR3 is 15 amino acids. Generated by immunoSEQ multiplex PCR, the TCRdb table keeps only in-frame clones and is missing some. Of 210,000 or so clones listed, roughly 87% are singletons. The TCR originated in a man in his forties or fifties with active or convalescent COVID-19. Sequencing was performed on peripheral blood. The genes are TRBV27 and TRBJ1-5, with TRBD1 matching 8 bases. CDR3 coding DNA: TGTGCCAGCGTAGCTCGGACAGGGAGCAATCAGCCCCAGCATTTT. It yields the protein CASVARTGSNQPQHF.